A selection of T cell receptor beta chains follows, all from one sample in a study of tumor and adjacent non-tumor tissue in lung cancer. TCRdb reanalysed the multiplex PCR reads using MiXCR and keeps one entry per CDR3 protein. Of 100,000 to 120,000 distinct CDR3 sequences listed, over 75% are singletons. Input material: lung tumor tissue. These receptors all stem from a man between 70 and 80 years old with non-small cell lung cancer. Each CDR3 is given with its conserved first and last residue. The order of the fields is D gene, V gene, J gene, clone size, CDR3 protein, CDR3 DNA. The D gene is left open where the match is weak. A clone size is listed for some rows: how often the clone was seen (once, few, many), or a class if it is expanded.

>TRBD2|TRBV29-1|TRBJ2-2|NA
CSAGVAGSTGQLFF
TGCAGCGCTGGCGTAGCGGGGAGCACCGGGCAGCTGTTTTTT
>TRBD1|TRBV12-3/TRBV12-4|TRBJ1-1|NA
CASTLGTGGASFF
TGTGCCAGCACTTTAGGTACAGGGGGCGCGTCCTTCTTT
>NA|TRBV11-2|TRBJ2-1|NA
CASSLHVRVWASYNEQFF
TGCGCCAGCAGCTTACATGTGCGTGTCTGGGCATCCTACAATGAGCAGTTCTTC
>NA|TRBV10-2|TRBJ2-1|NA
CASIESPLVHEQFF
TGCGCCAGCATTGAGTCTCCACTAGTACATGAGCAGTTCTTC
>NA|TRBV20-1|TRBJ2-7|NA
CNANGGRSPYEQYF
TGCAATGCTAATGGAGGACGGTCCCCTTACGAGCAGTACTTC
>NA|TRBV11-2|TRBJ1-6|NA
CASGLRGNRNSPLHF
TGTGCCAGCGGCTTAAGGGGGAATAGAAATTCACCCCTCCACTTT
>TRBD2|TRBV12-3/TRBV12-4|TRBJ2-7|NA
CASTLISGRLNEQYF
TGTGCCAGCACTCTGATTAGCGGGAGACTCAACGAGCAGTATTTC
>TRBD1|TRBV11-1|TRBJ2-1|NA
CASSPPPGQGQHEQFF
TGTGCCAGCAGCCCCCCGCCGGGACAGGGGCAACATGAGCAGTTCTTC
>NA|TRBV12-5|TRBJ1-5|once
CASGFVMNQPQHF
TGTGCTAGTGGTTTTGTCATGAATCAGCCCCAGCATTTT
>TRBD1|TRBV5-6|TRBJ1-1|NA
CASILPGQGMNTEAFF
TGTGCCAGCATATTGCCGGGACAGGGAATGAACACTGAAGCTTTCTTT
>NA|TRBV6-2/TRBV6-3|TRBJ2-5|many
CASSKRDGAGTQYF
TGTGCCAGCAGTAAACGAGACGGCGCAGGGACCCAGTACTTC
>NA|TRBV4-1|TRBJ1-1|NA
CASSQGLRGRNTEALF
TGCGCCAGCAGCCAAGGTCTGAGGGGGAGGAACACTGAAGCTTTATTT